This T cell receptor beta chain was obtained from a study of beta chain features in type 1 diabetes. Broader study findings: VDJ junctions in type 1 diabetes patients carried more deletions and fewer insertions. TCRB repertoires of naive, central memory and Treg cells appeared more similar among patients than among healthy donors.

The study reverse transcribed the entire isolated RNA, so it sequenced expressed TCRB transcripts. This table comes from immunoSEQ multiplex PCR, and its TCRdb copy is limited to in-frame clones, with some not included. Among 150,000 to 190,000 clones listed, 11% were seen once. The CDR3 sequence is 16 residues long. V lost 4 bases and J lost 8; bases outside the gene matches: 7. Germline V gene lookup returns CDR1 SGHDN and CDR2 FVKESK. This clone was seen more than once but under ten times. The antigen remains unidentified. The chain is built from TRBV14 and TRBJ2-1; 14 positions agree with TRBD2. Sequencing was carried out using central memory CD4+ T cells from blood. This clonotype was obtained from a man aged 18-30 years in good health. The CDR3 DNA reads as TGTGCCAGCAGCCCACCCGGGACTAGCGGGAGTGATGAGCAGTTCTTC. It codes for CASSPPGTSGSDEQFF.